This TCR beta chain derives from a study of T cell changes during pregnancy in multiple sclerosis. The length of the CDR3 is 15 residues. The germline V gene encodes CDR1 SGHVS and CDR2 FQNEAQ. The V and J ends lost 0 bases and 2 bases, in that order; junction bases with no gene match: 4. Repertoires were generated with immunoSEQ multiplex PCR, while TCRdb's copy carries only in-frame clones and drops some. The top ten clones hold roughly 1.6% of a sample with about 110,000 clones, about 90% of them seen once. This chain joins TRBV7-8 and TRBJ2-7; 7 positions agree with TRBD2. Here the sequenced sample was peripheral blood, taken before pregnancy. This sequence was found in a female donor with multiple sclerosis, enrolled in a pregnancy study. CDR3 sequence (DNA): TGTGCCAGCAGCTTAGCCCGGACTAGTACCTACGAGCAGTACTTC. It yields the protein CASSLARTSTYEQYF. The full variable domain, its missing parts supplied by reference TRBV7-8 and TRBJ2-7, is GAGVSQSPRYKVAKRGQDVALRCDPISGHVSLFWYQQALGQGPEFLTYFQNEAQLDKSGLPSDRFFAERPEGSVSTLKIQRTQQEDSAVYLCASSLARTSTYEQYFGPGTRLTVT.